This T cell receptor beta chain was found in a study of metastatic and nonmetastatic thyroid tumors. Study background: Repertoire comparison spanned blood and tumor or nodule tissue of malignant and benign thyroid patients.

V lost 5 bases, J lost 5 bases, and 9 bases stayed unmatched. Per the germline V gene, CDR1 is SGHRS and CDR2 is YFSETQ. CDR3 length equals 14 residues. Findings of the study overall: Versus benign nodules, malignant thyroid tumors reportedly had significantly higher TCR beta diversity, in blood and tumor.

No treatment of any kind had been given to any patient before thyroid surgery. Comment on this clone: No antigen is known for it.

Original data processing: Between-group CDR3 differences, defined by clinicopathological status, yielded a distant-metastasis classifier for papillary thyroid cancer. TCRdb ran MiXCR on the PCR reads. TCRdb's processing, not the authors' own work, is the source of the V and J calls. The data contain some 35,000 clones, roughly 29% of them seen just once; the ten biggest clones take up 7.8%. Sequences were obtained from blood. This clonotype originated in a female donor with papillary thyroid cancer or a benign thyroid nodule (not recorded which). Some clones in this sample may be carry-over from other donors' samples. This chain connects TRBV5-1 to TRBJ2-7, with 8 bases identical to TRBD2. The CDR3 region is CASRLPGGAHEQYF. In nucleotides, the CDR3 is TGCGCCAGCAGGTTGCCGGGGGGGGCCCACGAGCAGTACTTC.